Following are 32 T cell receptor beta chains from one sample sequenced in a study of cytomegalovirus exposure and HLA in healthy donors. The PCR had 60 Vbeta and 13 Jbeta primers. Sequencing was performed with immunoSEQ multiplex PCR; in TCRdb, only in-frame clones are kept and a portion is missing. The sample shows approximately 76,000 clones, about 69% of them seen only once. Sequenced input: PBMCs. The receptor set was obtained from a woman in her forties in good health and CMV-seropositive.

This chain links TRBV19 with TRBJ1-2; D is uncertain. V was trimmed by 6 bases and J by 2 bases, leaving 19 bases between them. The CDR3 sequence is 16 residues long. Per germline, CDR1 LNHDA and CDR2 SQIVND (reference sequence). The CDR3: CASSPRAGINNYGYTF. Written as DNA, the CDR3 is TGTGCCAGTAGCCCGAGAGCGGGGATAAACAACTATGGCTACACCTTC. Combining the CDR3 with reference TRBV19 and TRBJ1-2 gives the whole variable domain DGGITQSPKYLFRKEGQNVTLSCEQNLNHDAMYWYRQDPGQGLRLIYYSQIVNDFQKGDIAEGYSVSREKKESFPLTVTSAQKNPTAFYLCASSPRAGINNYGYTFGSGTRLTVV.

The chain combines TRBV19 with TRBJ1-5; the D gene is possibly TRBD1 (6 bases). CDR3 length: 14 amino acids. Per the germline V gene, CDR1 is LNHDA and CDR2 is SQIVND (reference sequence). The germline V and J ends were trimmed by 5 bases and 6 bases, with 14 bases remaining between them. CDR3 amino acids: CASSFNRVGQPQHF. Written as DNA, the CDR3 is TGTGCCAGTAGTTTCAACAGGGTTGGTCAGCCCCAGCATTTT.

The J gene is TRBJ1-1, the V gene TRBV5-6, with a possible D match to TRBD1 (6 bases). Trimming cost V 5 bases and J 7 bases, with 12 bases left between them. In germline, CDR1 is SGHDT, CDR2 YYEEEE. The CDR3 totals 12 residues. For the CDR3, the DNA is TGTGCCAGCAGTTTACAGGGCTTTGAAGCTTTCTTT. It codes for CASSLQGFEAFF. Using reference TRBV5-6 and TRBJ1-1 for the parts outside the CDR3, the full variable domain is DAGVTQSPTHLIKTRGQQVTLRCSPKSGHDTVSWYQQALGQGPQFIFQYYEEEERQRGNFPDRFSGHQFPNYSSELNVNALLLGDSALYLCASSLQGFEAFFGQGTRLTVV.

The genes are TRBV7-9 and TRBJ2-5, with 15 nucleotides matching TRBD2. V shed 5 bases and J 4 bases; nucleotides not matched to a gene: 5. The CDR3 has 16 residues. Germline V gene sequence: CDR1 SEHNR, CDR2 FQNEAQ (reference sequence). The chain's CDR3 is CASSPKGLAGGETQYF. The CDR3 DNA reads TGTGCCAGCAGCCCAAAGGGACTAGCGGGAGGAGAGACCCAGTACTTC.

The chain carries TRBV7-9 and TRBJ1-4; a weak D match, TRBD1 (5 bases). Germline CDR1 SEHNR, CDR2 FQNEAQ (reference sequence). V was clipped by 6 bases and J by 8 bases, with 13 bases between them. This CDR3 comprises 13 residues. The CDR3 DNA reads TGTGCCAGCAGTTCCGCAGGGCACGAAAAACTGTTTTTT. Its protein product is CASSSAGHEKLFF.

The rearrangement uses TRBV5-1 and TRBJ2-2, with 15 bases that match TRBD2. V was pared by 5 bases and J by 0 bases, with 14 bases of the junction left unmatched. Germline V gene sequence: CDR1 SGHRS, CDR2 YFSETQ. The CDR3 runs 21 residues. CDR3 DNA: TGCGCCAGCAGACCGGGTATACTCGGACTAGCGGGAGGGCCGAACACCGGGGAGCTGTTTTTT. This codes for CASRPGILGLAGGPNTGELFF.

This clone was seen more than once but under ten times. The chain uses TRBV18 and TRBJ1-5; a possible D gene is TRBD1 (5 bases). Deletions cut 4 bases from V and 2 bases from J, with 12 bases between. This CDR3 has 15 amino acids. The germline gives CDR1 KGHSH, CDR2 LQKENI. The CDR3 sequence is CASSLRQMGNQPQHF. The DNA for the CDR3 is TGTGCCAGCTCACTGCGACAGATGGGCAATCAGCCCCAGCATTTT. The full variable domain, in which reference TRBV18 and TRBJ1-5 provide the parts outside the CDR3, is NAGVMQNPRHLVRRRGQEARLRCSPMKGHSHVYWYRQLPEEGLKFMVYLQKENIIDESGMPKERFSAEFPKEGPSILRIQQVVRGDSAAYFCASSLRQMGNQPQHFGDGTRLSIL.

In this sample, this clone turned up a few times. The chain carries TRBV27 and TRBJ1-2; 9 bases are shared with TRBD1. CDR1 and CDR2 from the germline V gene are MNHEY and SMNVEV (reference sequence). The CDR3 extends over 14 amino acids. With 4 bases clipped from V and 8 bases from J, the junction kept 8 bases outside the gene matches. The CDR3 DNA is TGTGCCAGCAGTTACAGACAGGGGGTTGGGGGCTACACCTTC. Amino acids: CASSYRQGVGGYTF.

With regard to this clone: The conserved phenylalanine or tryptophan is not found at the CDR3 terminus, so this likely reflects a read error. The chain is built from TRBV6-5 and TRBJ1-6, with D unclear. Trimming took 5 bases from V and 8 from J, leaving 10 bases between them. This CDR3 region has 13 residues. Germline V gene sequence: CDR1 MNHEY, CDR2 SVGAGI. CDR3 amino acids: CASSTWEDSPLHL. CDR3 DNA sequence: TGTGCCAGCAGTACGTGGGAGGATTCACCCCTCCACCTT.

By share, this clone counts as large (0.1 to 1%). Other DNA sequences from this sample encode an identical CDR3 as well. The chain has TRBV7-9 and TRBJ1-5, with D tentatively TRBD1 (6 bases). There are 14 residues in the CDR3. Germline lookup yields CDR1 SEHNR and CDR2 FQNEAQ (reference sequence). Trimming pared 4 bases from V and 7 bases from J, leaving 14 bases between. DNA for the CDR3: TGTGCCAGCAGCTGGGGGGGGCCGGAACAGCCCCAGCATTTT. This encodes CASSWGGPEQPQHF.

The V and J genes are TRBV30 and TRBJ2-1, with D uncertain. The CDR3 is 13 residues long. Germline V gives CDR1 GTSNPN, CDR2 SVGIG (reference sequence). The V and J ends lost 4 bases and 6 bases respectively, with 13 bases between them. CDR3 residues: CAWTPQFVNEQFF. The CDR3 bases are TGTGCCTGGACCCCACAGTTCGTCAATGAGCAGTTCTTC.

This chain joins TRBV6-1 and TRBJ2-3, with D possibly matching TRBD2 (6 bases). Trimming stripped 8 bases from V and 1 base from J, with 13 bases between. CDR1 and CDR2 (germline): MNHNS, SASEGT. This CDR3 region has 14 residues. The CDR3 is CASEGRGRTDTQYF. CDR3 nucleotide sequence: TGTGCCAGCGAAGGGCGGGGTCGCACAGATACGCAGTATTTT.

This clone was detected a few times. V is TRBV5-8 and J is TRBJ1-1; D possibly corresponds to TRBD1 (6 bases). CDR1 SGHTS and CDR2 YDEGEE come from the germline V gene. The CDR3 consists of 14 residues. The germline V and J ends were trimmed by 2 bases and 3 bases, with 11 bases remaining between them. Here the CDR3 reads CASSFQGSYTEAFF. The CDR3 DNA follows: TGTGCCAGCAGCTTTCAGGGGTCTTACACTGAAGCTTTCTTT.

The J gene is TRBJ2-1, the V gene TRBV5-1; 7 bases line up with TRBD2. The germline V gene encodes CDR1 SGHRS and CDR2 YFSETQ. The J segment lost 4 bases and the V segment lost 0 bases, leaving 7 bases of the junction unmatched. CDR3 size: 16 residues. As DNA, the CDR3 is TGCGCCAGCAGCTTGGCCGCTAGCGGCTTTTACAATGAGCAGTTCTTC. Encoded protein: CASSLAASGFYNEQFF.

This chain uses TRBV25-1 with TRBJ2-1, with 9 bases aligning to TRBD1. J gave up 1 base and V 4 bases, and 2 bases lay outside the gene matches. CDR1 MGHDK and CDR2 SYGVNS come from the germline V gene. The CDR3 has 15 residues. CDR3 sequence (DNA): TGTGCCAGCAGTGCGGGACAGGGTTCCTACAATGAGCAGTTCTTC. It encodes CASSAGQGSYNEQFF.

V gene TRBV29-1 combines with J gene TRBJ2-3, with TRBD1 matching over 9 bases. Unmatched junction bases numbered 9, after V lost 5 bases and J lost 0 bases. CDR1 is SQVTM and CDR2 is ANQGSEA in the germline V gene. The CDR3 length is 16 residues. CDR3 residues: CSVLRPGTGSTDTQYF. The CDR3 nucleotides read TGCAGCGTTCTTAGACCCGGGACAGGGAGCACAGATACGCAGTATTTT.

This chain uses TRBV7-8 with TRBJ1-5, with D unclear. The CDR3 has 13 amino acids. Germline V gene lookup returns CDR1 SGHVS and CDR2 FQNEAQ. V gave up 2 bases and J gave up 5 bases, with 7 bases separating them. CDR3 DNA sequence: TGTGCCAGCAGCTTATCGGAGTATCAGCCCCAGCATTTT. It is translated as CASSLSEYQPQHF.

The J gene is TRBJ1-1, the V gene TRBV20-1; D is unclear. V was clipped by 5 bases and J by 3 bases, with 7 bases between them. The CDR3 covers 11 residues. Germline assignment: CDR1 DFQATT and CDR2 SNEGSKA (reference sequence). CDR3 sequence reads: CSAGGDTEAFF. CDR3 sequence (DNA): TGCAGTGCTGGCGGGGACACTGAAGCTTTCTTT.

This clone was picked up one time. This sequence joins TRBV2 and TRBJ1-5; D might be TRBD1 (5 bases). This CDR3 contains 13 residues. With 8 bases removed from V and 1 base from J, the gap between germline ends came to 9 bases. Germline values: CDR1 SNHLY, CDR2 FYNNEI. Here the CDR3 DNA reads TGTGCCAGCGGGGGGAGCAGCAATCAGCCCCAGCATTTT. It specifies CASGGSSNQPQHF.

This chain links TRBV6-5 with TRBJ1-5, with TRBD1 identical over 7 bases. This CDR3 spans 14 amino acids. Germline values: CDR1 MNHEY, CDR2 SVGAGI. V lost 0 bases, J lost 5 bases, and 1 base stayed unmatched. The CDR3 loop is CASSYSQGDQPQHF. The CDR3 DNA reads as TGTGCCAGCAGTTACTCGCAGGGGGATCAGCCCCAGCATTTT.

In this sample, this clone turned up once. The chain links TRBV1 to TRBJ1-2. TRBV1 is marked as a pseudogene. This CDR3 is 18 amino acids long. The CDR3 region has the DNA TGCACCAGCAGCCACCCCCGCAGCGACTTCCGGGAAGACTATGGCTACACCTTC. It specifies CTSSHPRSDFREDYGYTF.

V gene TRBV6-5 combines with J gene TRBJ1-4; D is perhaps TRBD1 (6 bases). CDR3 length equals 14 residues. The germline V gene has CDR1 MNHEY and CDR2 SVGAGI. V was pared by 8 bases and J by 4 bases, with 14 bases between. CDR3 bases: TGTGCCAGCGCACCGGGCAGGGGTAATGAAAAACTGTTTTTT. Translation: CASAPGRGNEKLFF.

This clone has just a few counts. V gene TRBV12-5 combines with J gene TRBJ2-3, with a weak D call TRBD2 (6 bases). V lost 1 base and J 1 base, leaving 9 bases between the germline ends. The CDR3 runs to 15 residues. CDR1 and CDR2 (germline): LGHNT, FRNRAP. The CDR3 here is CASGLGGAGTDTQYF. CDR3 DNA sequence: TGTGCTAGTGGTTTGGGCGGGGCCGGCACAGATACGCAGTATTTT.

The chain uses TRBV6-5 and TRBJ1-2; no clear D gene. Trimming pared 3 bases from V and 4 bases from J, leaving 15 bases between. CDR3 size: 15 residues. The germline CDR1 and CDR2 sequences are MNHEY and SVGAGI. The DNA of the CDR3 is TGTGCCAGCAGTTATGAGTTTGGCAGCGGCTATGGCTACACCTTC. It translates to CASSYEFGSGYGYTF.

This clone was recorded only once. This chain's CDR3 is CASSHGGAGNLFF. DNA of the CDR3: TGTGCCAGCAGCCATGGAGGGGCGGGGAATCTGTTTTTT. V gene TRBV5-4 combines with J gene TRBJ1-4; tentatively, D is TRBD1 (5 bases). V was cut by 4 bases and J by 14 bases, with 18 bases left in between. The CDR3 loop spans 13 amino acids. Germline CDR1 and CDR2: SGHNT and YYREEE (reference sequence). Using reference TRBV5-4 and TRBJ1-4 for the parts outside the CDR3, the full variable domain is ETGVTQSPTHLIKTRGQQVTLRCSSQSGHNTVSWYQQALGQGPQFIFQYYREEENGRGNFPPRFSGLQFPNYSSELNVNALELDDSALYLCASSHGGAGNLFFGSGTQLSVL.

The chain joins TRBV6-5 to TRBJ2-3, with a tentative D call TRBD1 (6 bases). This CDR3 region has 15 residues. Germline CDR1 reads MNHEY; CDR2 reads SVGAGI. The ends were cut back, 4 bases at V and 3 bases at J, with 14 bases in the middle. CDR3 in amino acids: CASSLLRGRTDTQYF. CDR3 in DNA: TGTGCCAGCAGTTTACTCAGGGGTAGGACAGATACGCAGTATTTT.

CDR3 protein: CASSLGRLADAQYF. The CDR3 DNA follows: TGTGCCAGCAGCTTAGGCAGGCTAGCGGATGCGCAGTACTTC. The chain recombines TRBV7-7 with TRBJ2-5, with 7 bases matching TRBD2. The CDR3 consists of 14 residues. In germline, CDR1 is SSHAT, CDR2 FNYEAQ (reference sequence). J lost 11 bases, V lost 1 base, and 10 bases had no gene match.

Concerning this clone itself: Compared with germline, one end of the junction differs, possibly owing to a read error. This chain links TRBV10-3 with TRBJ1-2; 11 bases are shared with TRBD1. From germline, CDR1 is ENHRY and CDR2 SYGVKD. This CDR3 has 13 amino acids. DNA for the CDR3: TGTGCCATCAGTAACCGGGACAGGGGGGATGCCTCCTTC. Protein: CAISNRDRGDASF.

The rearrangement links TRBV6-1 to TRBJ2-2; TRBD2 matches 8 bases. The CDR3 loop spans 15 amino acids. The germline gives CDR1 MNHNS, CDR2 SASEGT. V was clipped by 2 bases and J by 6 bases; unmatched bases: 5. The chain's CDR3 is CASSESGGIPGELFF. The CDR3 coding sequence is TGTGCCAGCAGTGAAAGCGGGGGAATCCCCGGGGAGCTGTTTTTT.

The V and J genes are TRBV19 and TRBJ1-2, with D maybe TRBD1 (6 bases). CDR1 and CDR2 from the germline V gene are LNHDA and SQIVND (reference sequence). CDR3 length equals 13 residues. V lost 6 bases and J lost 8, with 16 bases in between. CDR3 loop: CASRYRDIRGYTF. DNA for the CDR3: TGTGCCAGTAGGTACAGGGACATCCGGGGCTACACCTTC.

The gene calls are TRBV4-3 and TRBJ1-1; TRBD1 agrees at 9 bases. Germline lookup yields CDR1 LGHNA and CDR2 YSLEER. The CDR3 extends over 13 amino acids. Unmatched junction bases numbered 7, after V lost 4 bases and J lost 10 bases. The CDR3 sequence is CASSPGTGSIAFF. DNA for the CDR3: TGCGCCAGCAGCCCGGGGACAGGGAGCATAGCTTTCTTT.

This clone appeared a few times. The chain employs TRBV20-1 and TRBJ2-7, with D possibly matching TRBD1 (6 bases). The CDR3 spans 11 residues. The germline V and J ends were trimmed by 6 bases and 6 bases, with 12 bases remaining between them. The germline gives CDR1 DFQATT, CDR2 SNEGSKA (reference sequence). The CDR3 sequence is CSAEDSAEQYF. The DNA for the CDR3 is TGCAGTGCCGAGGACAGTGCCGAGCAGTACTTC.